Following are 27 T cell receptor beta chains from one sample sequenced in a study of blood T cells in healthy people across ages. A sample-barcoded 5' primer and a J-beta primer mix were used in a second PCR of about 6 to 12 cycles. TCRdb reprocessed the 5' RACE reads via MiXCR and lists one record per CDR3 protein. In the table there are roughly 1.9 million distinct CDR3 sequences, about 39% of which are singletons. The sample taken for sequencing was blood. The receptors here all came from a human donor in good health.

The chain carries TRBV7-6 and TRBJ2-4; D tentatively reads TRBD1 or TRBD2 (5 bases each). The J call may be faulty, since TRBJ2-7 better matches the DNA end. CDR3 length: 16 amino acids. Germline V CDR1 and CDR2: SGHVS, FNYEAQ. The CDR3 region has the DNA TGTGCCAGCAGCTTAGCGGGACCTCAGGGCCCCTACGAGCAGTACTTC. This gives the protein CASSLAGPQGPYEQYF.

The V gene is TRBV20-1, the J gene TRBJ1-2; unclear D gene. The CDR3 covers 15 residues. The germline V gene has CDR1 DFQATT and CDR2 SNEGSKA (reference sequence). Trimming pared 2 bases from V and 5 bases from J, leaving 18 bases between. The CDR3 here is CSARSALGQSYGYTF. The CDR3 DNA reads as TGCAGTGCTAGATCCGCCTTAGGGCAATCGTATGGCTACACCTTC.

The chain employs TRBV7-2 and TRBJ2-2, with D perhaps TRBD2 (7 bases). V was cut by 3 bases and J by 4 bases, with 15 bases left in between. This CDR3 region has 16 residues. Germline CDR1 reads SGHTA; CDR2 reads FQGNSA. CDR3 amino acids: CASSFGGGVITGELFF. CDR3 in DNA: TGTGCCAGCAGCTTCGGAGGGGGGGTGATCACCGGGGAGCTGTTTTTT.

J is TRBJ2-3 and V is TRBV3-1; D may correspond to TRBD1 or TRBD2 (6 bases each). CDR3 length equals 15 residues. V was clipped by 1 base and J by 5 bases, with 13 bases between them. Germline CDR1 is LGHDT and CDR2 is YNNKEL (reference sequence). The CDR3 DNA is TGTGCCAGCAGCCAAGCCCGGGGGCGGATAGATACGCAGTATTTT. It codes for CASSQARGRIDTQYF.

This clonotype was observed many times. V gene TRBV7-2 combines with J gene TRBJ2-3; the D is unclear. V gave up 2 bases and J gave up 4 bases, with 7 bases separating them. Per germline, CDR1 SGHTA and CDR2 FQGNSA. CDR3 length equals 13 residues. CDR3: CASSLRFADTQYF. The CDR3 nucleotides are TGTGCCAGCAGCTTACGATTCGCAGATACGCAGTATTTT.

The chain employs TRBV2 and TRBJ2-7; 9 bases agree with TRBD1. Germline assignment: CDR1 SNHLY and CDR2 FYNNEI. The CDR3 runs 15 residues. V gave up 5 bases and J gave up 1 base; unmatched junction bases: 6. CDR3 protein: CASSSGTGLSYEQYF. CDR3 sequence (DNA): TGTGCCAGCAGTTCCGGGACAGGGCTTTCCTACGAGCAGTACTTC.

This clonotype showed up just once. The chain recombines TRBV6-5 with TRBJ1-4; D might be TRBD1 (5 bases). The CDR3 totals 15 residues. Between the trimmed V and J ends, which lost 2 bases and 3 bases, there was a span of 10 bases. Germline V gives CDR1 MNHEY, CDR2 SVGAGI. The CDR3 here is CASSYMGRPNEKLFF. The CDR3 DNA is TGTGCCAGCAGTTACATGGGGCGACCTAATGAAAAACTGTTTTTT.

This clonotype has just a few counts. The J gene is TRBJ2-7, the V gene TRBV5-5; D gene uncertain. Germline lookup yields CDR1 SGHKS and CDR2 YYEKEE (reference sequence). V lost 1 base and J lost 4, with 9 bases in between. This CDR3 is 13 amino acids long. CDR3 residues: CASSLQYRYEQYF. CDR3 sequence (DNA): TGTGCCAGCAGCTTGCAATACAGATACGAGCAGTACTTC. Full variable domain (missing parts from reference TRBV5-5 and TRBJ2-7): DAGVTQSPTHLIKTRGQQVTLRCSPISGHKSVSWYQQVLGQGPQFIFQYYEKEERGRGNFPDRFSARQFPNYSSELNVNALLLGDSALYLCASSLQYRYEQYFGPGTRLTVT.

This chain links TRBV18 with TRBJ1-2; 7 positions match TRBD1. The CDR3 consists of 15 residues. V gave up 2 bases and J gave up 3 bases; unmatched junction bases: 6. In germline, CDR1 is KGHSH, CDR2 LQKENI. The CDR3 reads CASSPKYDRDYGYTF. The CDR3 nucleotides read TGTGCCAGCTCACCAAAATACGACAGGGACTATGGCTACACCTTC.

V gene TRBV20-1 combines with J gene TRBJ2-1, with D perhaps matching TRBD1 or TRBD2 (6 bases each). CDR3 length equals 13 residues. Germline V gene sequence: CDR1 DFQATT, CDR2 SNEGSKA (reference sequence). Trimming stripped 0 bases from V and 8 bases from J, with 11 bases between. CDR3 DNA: TGCAGTGCTAGAGAATGGGGGGCCGATGAGCAGTTCTTC. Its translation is CSAREWGADEQFF.

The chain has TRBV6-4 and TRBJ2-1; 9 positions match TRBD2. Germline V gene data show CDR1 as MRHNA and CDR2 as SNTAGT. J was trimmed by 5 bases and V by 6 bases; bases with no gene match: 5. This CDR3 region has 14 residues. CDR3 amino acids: CASSPSGENNEQFF. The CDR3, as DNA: TGTGCCAGCAGCCCTAGCGGGGAAAACAATGAGCAGTTCTTC.

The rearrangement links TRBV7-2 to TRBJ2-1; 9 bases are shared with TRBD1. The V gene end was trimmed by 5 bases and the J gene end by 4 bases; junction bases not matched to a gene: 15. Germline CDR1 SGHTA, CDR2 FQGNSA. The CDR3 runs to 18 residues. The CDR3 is CASSSIFLRQGGYNEQFF. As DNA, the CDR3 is TGTGCCAGCAGCAGTATTTTTCTCAGACAGGGGGGATACAATGAGCAGTTCTTC.

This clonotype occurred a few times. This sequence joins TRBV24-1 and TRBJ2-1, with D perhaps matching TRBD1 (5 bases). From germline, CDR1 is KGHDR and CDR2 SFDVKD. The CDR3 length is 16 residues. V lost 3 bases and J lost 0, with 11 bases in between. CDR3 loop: CATSDKGATSYNEQFF. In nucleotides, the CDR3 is TGTGCCACCAGTGATAAAGGGGCGACCTCCTACAATGAGCAGTTCTTC.

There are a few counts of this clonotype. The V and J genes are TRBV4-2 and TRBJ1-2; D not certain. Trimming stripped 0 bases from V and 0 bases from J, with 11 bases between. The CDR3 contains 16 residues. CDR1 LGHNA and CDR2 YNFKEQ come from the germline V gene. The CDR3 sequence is CASSQDGTETNYGYTF. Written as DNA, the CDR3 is TGTGCCAGCAGCCAAGACGGAACAGAAACTAACTATGGCTACACCTTC.

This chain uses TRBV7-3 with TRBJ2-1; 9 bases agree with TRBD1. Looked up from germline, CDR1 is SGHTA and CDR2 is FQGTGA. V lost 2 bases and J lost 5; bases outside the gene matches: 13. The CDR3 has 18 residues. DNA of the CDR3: TGTGCCAGCAGCTTATGGTTAGGGGGGGGACAGGGCGACAATGAGCAGTTCTTC. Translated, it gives CASSLWLGGGQGDNEQFF.

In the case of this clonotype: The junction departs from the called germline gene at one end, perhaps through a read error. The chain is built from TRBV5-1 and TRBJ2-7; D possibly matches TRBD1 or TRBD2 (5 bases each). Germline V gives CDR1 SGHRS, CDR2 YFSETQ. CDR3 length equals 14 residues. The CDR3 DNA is TGCACCAGCAGCACCACAGGAGGCTCCTACGAGCAGTACTTC. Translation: CTSSTTGGSYEQYF.

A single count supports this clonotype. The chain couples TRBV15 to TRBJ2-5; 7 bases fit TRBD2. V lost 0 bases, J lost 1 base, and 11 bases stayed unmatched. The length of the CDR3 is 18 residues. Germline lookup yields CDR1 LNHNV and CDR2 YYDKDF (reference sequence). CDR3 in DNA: TGTGCCACCAGCAGAGATCGGGGGAGGGGACTTTTCCAAGAGACCCAGTACTTC. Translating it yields CATSRDRGRGLFQETQYF.

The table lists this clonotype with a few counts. CDR3 nucleotide sequence: TGTGCCAGCAGTTACACTGGGACTGCTCACTCCTACAATGAGCAGTTCTTC. Protein product: CASSYTGTAHSYNEQFF. The chain is built from TRBV6-5 and TRBJ2-1, with D possibly being TRBD2 (6 bases). Germline-derived CDR1 and CDR2 are MNHEY and SVGAGI. Trimming stripped 2 bases from V and 0 bases from J, with 14 bases between. The CDR3 runs 17 residues.

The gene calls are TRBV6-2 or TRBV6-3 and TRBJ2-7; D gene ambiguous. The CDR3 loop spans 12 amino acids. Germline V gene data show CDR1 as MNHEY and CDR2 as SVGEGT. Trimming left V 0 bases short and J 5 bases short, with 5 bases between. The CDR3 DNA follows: TGTGCCAGCAGTTACTCGAGGCACGAGCAGTACTTC. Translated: CASSYSRHEQYF.

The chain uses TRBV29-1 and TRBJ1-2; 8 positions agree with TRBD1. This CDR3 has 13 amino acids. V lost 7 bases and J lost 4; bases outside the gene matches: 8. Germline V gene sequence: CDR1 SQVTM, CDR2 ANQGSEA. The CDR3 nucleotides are TGCAGCGCCCGGACAGGGCCCTTCTATGGCTACACCTTC. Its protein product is CSARTGPFYGYTF.

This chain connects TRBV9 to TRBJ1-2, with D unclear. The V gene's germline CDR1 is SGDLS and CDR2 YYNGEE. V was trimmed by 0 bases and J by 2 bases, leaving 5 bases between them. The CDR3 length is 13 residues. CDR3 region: CASSVEANYGYTF. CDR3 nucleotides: TGTGCCAGCAGCGTAGAGGCAAACTATGGCTACACCTTC.

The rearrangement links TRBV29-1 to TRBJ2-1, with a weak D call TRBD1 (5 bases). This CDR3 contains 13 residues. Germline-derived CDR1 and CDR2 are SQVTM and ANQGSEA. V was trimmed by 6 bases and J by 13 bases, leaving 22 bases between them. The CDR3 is CSVKRQLQETQFF. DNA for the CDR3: TGCAGCGTAAAAAGACAGCTACAAGAGACCCAGTTCTTC.

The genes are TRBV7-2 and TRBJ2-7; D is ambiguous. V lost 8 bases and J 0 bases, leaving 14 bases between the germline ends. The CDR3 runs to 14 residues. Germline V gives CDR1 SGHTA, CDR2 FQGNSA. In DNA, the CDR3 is TGTGCCAGCTCGCTTCACCAAAGCTCCTACGAGCAGTACTTC. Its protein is CASSLHQSSYEQYF.

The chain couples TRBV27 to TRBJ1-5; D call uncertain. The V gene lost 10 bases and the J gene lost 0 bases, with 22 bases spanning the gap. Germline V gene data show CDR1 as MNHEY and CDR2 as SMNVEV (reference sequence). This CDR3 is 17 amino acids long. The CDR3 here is CANAYVINPYSNQPQHF. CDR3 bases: TGTGCCAACGCCTACGTAATAAACCCCTATAGCAATCAGCCCCAGCATTTT.

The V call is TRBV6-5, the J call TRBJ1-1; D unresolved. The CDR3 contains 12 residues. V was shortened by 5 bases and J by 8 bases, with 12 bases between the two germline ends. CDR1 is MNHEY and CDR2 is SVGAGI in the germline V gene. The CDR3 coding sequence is TGTGCCAGCAGTCGCTATGGGAACGAAGCTTTCTTT. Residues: CASSRYGNEAFF.

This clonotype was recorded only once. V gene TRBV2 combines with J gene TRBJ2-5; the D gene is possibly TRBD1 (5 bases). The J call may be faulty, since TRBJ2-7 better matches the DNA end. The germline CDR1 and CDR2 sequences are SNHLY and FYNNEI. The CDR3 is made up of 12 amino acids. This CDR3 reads CASLDRDYEQYF. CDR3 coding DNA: TGTGCCAGTCTAGACAGAGACTACGAGCAGTACTTC.

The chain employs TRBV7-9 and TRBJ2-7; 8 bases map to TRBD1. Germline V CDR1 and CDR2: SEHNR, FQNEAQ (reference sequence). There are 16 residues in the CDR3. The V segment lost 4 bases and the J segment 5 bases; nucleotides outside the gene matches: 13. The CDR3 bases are TGTGCCAGCAGCTCAGACGCCCAGGGGGCGCAGAACGAGCAGTACTTC. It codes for CASSSDAQGAQNEQYF.